This TCR beta chain was captured in a study of blood T cell repertoires in COVID-19. This CDR3 contains 14 residues. Germline values: CDR1 LNHDA, CDR2 SQIVND (reference sequence). Trimming shortened V by 4 bases and J by 5 bases, and 14 bases separated the two germline ends. Original processing methods: For nucleated cells, counts were estimated from reference gene primer amplification. Sequencing was performed with immunoSEQ multiplex PCR; in TCRdb, only in-frame clones are kept and a portion is missing. V and J calls plus clone size are reproduced from that table; the DNA served to infer D and trimming. Of under 200,000 clones listed, around four fifths are singletons.

The sequence was collected from a man between 65 and 85 years old with active or convalescent COVID-19. The chain couples TRBV19 to TRBJ1-2, with D unresolved. Sequenced: peripheral blood. The CDR3 sequence is CASSRSFEEYGYTF. The CDR3 region has the DNA TGTGCCAGTAGTAGAAGCTTCGAGGAGTATGGCTACACCTTC.